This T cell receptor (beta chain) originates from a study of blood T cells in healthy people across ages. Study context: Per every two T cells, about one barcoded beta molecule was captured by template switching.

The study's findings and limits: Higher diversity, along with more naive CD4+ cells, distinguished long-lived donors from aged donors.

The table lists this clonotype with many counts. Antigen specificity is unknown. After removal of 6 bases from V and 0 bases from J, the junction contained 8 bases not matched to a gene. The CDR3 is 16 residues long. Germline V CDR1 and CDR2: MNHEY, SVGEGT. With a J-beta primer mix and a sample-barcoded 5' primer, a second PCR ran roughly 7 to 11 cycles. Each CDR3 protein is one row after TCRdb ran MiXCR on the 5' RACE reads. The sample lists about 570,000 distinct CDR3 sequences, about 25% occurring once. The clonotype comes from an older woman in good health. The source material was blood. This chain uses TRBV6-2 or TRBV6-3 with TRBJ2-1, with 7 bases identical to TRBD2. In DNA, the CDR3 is TGTGCCAGCAGCGTTCGCGGGGGAAGCTCCTACAATGAGCAGTTCTTC. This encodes CASSVRGGSSYNEQFF.